This TCR beta chain was recovered during a study of cytomegalovirus exposure and HLA in healthy donors. About the research overall: A subsequent analysis reported that the roughly 120 validation repertoires were produced on the same platform that had also been used for the roughly 700 first-cohort repertoires.

Germline V lookup: CDR1 LGHNA, CDR2 YNFKEQ. The CDR3 consists of 14 residues. V shed 0 bases and J shed 5 bases, with 8 bases lying between them. Profiling relied on immunoSEQ multiplex PCR, and the TCRdb table lists in-frame clones only, not all of them. The data show under 200,000 clones, 86% seen once. As concerns this clone: Its antigen is currently unknown.

Regarding the study as a whole: Subsequent analysis revealed that first-cohort TCR clusters tended to co-occur in the 100 to 150 validation repertoires.

This receptor was taken from a woman under 40 in good health and CMV-seronegative. The sequenced sample consisted of PBMCs. The chain employs TRBV4-2 and TRBJ1-5, with a tentative D call TRBD1 (5 bases). CDR3 nucleotides: TGTGCCAGCAGCCAAGACCGGGGGGATCAGCCCCAGCATTTT. Protein: CASSQDRGDQPQHF.